This T cell receptor (beta chain) was observed in a study of cytomegalovirus exposure and HLA in healthy donors (dated by TCRdb to the late 2010s). A note on the overall study: In an earlier analysis of approximately 500 of the donors, about 270 Gb of sequence data and approximately 100 million unique TCR beta sequences from approximately 180 million T cells were reported. Donor age, sex, ethnicity and CMV serostatus were collected together with the repertoire data. An early release that covered some 640 HLA-typed donors contained approximately 320 gigabases of sequencing data and 70 million to 100 million unique TCR sequences. In the later analysis, no new phenotypic data were used to find candidate immune exposures; instead, reliance was placed on TCR beta sequences and their occurrence across donors. Besides the first cohort of roughly 700 subjects, a separate validation cohort made up of some 110 different subjects was used. Using immunosequencing, the study profiled T cell repertoires from around 670 subjects and related those repertoires to cytomegalovirus serostatus. Typing coverage varied by locus: 629-630 donors for A, B, C, DRB1 and DQB1; some 520 for DQA1; around 610 for DPA1; roughly 470 for DPB1. In a later analysis, previously published TCR beta repertoires from hundreds of donors were re-analyzed and high-resolution HLA genotyping was added so that TCR occurrence patterns could be studied. Because of strong linkage in the cohort, roughly five DR-DQ haplotypes were treated as single units for association and clustering. To predict cytomegalovirus infection status, the study combined high-throughput TCR immunosequencing, statistical association of individual TCRs with disease status, and machine learning. Of the 398 genotyped donors, about 80% fell in the genetic ancestry cluster associated with self-reported Caucasian donors. The study aimed to test whether signatures of past pathogen exposure could be identified by cataloging public T cell receptors. Genome-wide SNP genotypes for about 55% of the roughly 670 donors were used in a later genetic analysis, which treated that subset as a discovery cohort. Both class I and class II loci were covered by HLA typing, at four-digit resolution. All discovery cohort repertoires had been generated using a single sequencing platform. On average, approximately 250,000 unique TCR beta nucleotide sequences were sequenced per donor among several hundred genotyped donors of the cohort, with 15% to 20% of those sequences being non-productive. In an earlier analysis of more than 550 of the donors, high-throughput TCR beta sequencing was used to judge whether each TCR beta V gene segment behaved as functional or pseudogenic. Summary of the overall study and its limitations: The only immune exposure information available for the cohort was CMV serostatus. Specific HLA alleles were associated with about 17,000 TCR beta sequences at a false discovery rate of 0.05 in a later analysis. Because some donors lacked HLA typing at each locus, the association tests relied only on the typed subset. A later analysis reported that several top co-occurrence clusters appeared linked to parvovirus B19, influenza, CMV and Epstein-Barr virus. In this cohort, only TCR beta chains were sequenced, and detectable features were limited by the absence of alpha or paired-chain data. Most TCR sequences were observed very rarely across donors, whereas some public TCRs were present in many individuals. According to a later genetic analysis, donors in an Asian-associated ancestry cluster had fewer N-insertions in productive TCRs than the roughly 660-donor mean. A group of highly shared sequence variants was considered likely to be a technical artifact of the sequencing pipeline. In the study, approximately 160 TCR beta chains were listed as associated with cytomegalovirus. Roughly uniform sequencing depth across donors was assumed in presence/absence analyses, although this assumption may not hold. Cytomegalovirus status was reported to be diagnosed by the classifier with high specificity and sensitivity in both the original and validation cohorts. A further reported finding was that TCR beta sequences accurately predicted the HLA-A and HLA-B alleles for most subjects in the first cohort. According to a later analysis, most CMV-associated TCR beta chains appeared to be HLA-restricted, and the HLA associations seemed to be driven largely by CMV exposure. Linkage disequilibrium might explain the correlated functional status among segregating V segments, but an unknown experimental factor could not be ruled out. In vitro tests confirmed that a few of the cytomegalovirus-associated TCR beta chains recognize cytomegalovirus antigens. Some IMGT-functional V segments, including TRBV6-2 and TRBV6-3, could not be distinguished by the 87-base-pair reads and were therefore excluded. According to the authors, the approach could potentially be generalized to other disease states and immunological phenotypes. When HLA alleles, especially DR and DQ, strongly co-occurred, attributing TCR associations to individual alleles was difficult. In a later analysis, the rate of TCR association differed among HLA loci, with DRB1 alleles having the most associated TCRs and HLA-C alleles having the fewest. V-gene and J-gene trimming of TCR beta chains was associated with a missense DCLRE1C variant in a later genetic analysis, and the association was replicated in an independent cohort. An earlier analysis of 587 of the donors showed that most TCR beta V segments appeared in productive rearrangements either about 87% or about 30% of the time, which broadly matched IMGT annotations. Because counts were too low, approximately 15 rarely observed V segments, including chromosome 9 orphons, were excluded from the earlier analysis of 587 of the donors. A later analysis found that HLA-associated TCR beta chains were more clonally expanded and had lower generation probabilities than equally common non-associated chains.

From the germline V gene, CDR1 is SQVTM and CDR2 is ANQGSEA. Counted from cysteine to phenylalanine, this CDR3 has 14 amino acids. The DNA shown is the 42-base CDR3, in frame from base 1. The germline V and J ends show losses of 3 bases and 6 bases respectively, and no gene match explains 10 bases of the junction. The protocol used for the library was the immunoSEQ multiplex PCR assay. A mixture of 60 forward primers for TCR Vbeta segments and 13 reverse primers for TCR Jbeta segments was used in the multiplex PCR. Amplification of the CDR3 region of rearranged TCR beta genes was performed with a multiplex PCR assay on genomic DNA. Amplified TCR beta libraries were sequenced as 87-base-pair reads on the Illumina HiSeq System. As for the original processing: A later analysis counted tens of millions of unique TCR beta chains across the 550 to 800 repertoires, and around 9.9 million of these chains were shared by at least two donors. Raw reads were error-corrected and collapsed into unique sequences with a nearest-neighbor algorithm that merged closely related sequences to remove PCR and sequencing errors. To assign V, D and J gene segments, CDR3 sequences were aligned to IMGT reference sequences. For a sequence to be retained, a match of at least six nucleotides was required to both a V gene segment and a J gene segment. Rearrangements were called productive when the CDR3 lacked stop codons and stayed in frame with V and J; all others were non-productive. CDR3 was defined according to IMGT convention as the region running from the second conserved V-encoded cysteine to the conserved J-encoded phenylalanine. Sequences without an unambiguous match to a single V gene segment were excluded from the earlier analysis of 450 to 650 of the donors. In an earlier analysis of 450 to 700 of the donors, V segments were called functional above 56.7% productive rearrangements and were called segregating when the between-donor standard deviation exceeded 5%. A statistical classification framework was built to diagnose cytomegalovirus status from the catalog of TCR beta chain sequences. In a later analysis, V and J genes were assigned by comparing TCR nucleotide sequences against IMGT/GENE-DB human TR gene sequences. The TCRdist pipeline was used in a later analysis to assign CDR3 sequences and most-parsimonious VDJ recombination scenarios. A later analysis defined each TCR beta chain by its CDR3 amino acid sequence plus V-gene family, and excluded reads lacking a unique V-gene family. As a way to deal with suspected cross-contamination and a sequencing artifact, a later analysis dropped 500 to 700 nucleotide sequences that were highly shared and had low generation probability. In a later analysis, a clonal expansion index was calculated for each public chain from normalized within-repertoire ranks of inferred template counts. In a later analysis, generation probabilities were computed using a VDJ recombination model fitted to out-of-frame rearrangements, and the results were checked against IGoR. In a later analysis, hypergeometric tests were used to score TCR-TCR, TCR-HLA and TCR-CMV co-occurrence, with a repertoire-size bias correction applied to TCR pairs. To estimate false discovery rates, a later analysis permuted the HLA or CMV assignments 20 times. In a later analysis, co-occurring TCRs were grouped using DBSCAN, and TCRdist sequence similarity was added for clustering within HLA-allele-positive subsets. Repertoires with fewer than 30,000 or more than 120,000 public chains were left out of co-occurrence clustering, as were four to six repertoires with anomalous nucleotide sharing. TCRdb carries this immuneACCESS record with in-frame sequences only. Its versions omit some clonotypes, under half of them owing to an unresolved V gene in the studies checked, with the rest unexplained. That table supplies the V and J calls and clone size; D and trimming were determined from the DNA. The sample table holds 150,000 or so clones, of which 84% were seen once. 1.5% to 2.5% of the sample belongs to the ten largest clones.

The cohort comprised under 700 healthy bone marrow donors. Cohort members were all nominally healthy when sampled, although unrecorded immune exposures were likely present. The donor was CMV seronegative and belonged to the group of 380 or so seronegative cohort members. Every donor gave a peripheral blood sample, and the peripheral blood mononuclear cells from that sample were used for TCR beta sequencing. The Qiagen DNeasy Blood Extraction Kit was used to extract genomic DNA from the blood cell samples. This clone was seen a few times. Its antigen remains undetermined. Base-call qualities are not available, and no considerably larger clone is one nucleotide away.

This TCR derives from a man between 18 and 29 years old in good health and CMV-seronegative. The sample was PBMCs. Here the chain combines TRBV29-1 and TRBJ1-2, with TRBD1 identical over 7 junction bases. The nucleotide sequence is given as TGCAGCGTTGACCGCCCAGGGGGGAATCATGGCTACACCTTC. Its coded protein is CSVDRPGGNHGYTF.